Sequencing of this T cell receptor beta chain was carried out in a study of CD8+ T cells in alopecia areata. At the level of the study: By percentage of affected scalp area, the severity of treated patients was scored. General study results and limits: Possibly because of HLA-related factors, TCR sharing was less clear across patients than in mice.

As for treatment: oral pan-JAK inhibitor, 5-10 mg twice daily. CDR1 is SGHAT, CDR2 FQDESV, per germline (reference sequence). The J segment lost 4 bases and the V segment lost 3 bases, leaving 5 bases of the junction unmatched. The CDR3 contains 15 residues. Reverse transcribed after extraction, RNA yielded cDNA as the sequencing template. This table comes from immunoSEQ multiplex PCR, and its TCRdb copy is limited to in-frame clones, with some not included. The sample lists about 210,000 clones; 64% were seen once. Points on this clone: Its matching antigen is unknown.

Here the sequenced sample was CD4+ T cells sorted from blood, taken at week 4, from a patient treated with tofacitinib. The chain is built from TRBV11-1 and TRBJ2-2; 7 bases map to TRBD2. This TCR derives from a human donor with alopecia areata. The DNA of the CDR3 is TGTGCCAGCAGCTTCAGCGGGGCAAGCACCGGGGAGCTGTTTTTT. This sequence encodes CASSFSGASTGELFF.